This T cell receptor (beta chain) was documented in a study of T-cell reconstitution after alpha-beta-depleted transplantation in children. V was clipped by 5 bases and J by 2 bases, with 14 bases between them. The CDR3 covers 15 residues. CDR1 is SEHNR, CDR2 FQNEAQ, per germline (reference sequence). During its preparation, the TCRbeta library received unique molecular identifiers. TCRdb re-called the PCR reads through MiXCR, storing one row per CDR3 protein. This sample has approximately 980,000 distinct CDR3 sequences; around 30% occur once, and the top ten carry roughly 28%. V is TRBV7-9 and J is TRBJ2-3; D could derive from TRBD1 or TRBD2 (6 bases each). The TCR sequence derives from a boy less than two years old who had a stem cell transplant for SCID, so the T cells may come from the graft donor. Here the sequenced sample was PBMCs, mostly from graft donor cells, taken 360 days after TCRalphabeta/CD19-depleted stem cell transplant. The CDR3 is CASSPGGLLTDTQYF. The CDR3 DNA reads as TGTGCCAGCAGCCCTGGGGGGCTACTCACAGATACGCAGTATTTT.